This TCR beta chain was recovered during a study of glioma-infiltrating T cells after dendritic cell vaccination. About the research overall: The vaccine used monocyte-derived dendritic cells pulsed overnight with autologous tumor lysate.

The time point here: after dendritic cell vaccination, including at tumor progression/relapse. Fresh-frozen tumor tissue and more than two years of survival data were available for all. Profiled with immunoSEQ multiplex PCR; TCRdb holds only in-frame clones, not every one. Among tens of thousands of clones listed, around 87% were seen once. The input for sequencing was blood, taken after dendritic cell vaccination. This clonotype originated in a human donor with glioblastoma.

For the CDR3, the DNA is TGTGCCATCAGTGACCCTCGGAGGTGGGACAAAGCGGCCCAGCATTTT. Its protein product is CAISDPRRWDKAAQHF. The chain combines TRBV10-3 with TRBJ1-5, with D possibly being TRBD1 (6 bases). Trimming left V 3 bases short and J 11 bases short, with 23 bases between. The germline V gene encodes CDR1 ENHRY and CDR2 SYGVKD. The CDR3 contains 16 residues.